Described below is a single TCR beta chain sequence and its context. The sample originates from a study of blood T cells in healthy people across ages. With a J-beta primer mix and a sample-barcoded 5' primer, a second PCR ran about 7 to 12 cycles. MiXCR, run by TCRdb on the 5' RACE reads, gives a single entry per CDR3 protein. The sample carries over a million distinct CDR3 sequences, about 25% recorded once. The length of the CDR3 is 14 residues. Germline CDR1 and CDR2: KGHDR and SFDVKD. Between the trimmed V and J ends, which lost 4 bases and 0 bases, there was a span of 6 bases. This sample was also put to use in a study of T cells of mothers and their children. As that report states: For unrelated pairs as for related ones, thymic selection shapes TCR recombination output similarly.

The source of this sequence is a girl aged 2 to 10 in good health. Sample: blood. The J gene is TRBJ1-5, the V gene TRBV24-1; D call uncertain. The CDR3 protein is CATSDIDSNQPQHF. CDR3 nucleotide sequence: TGTGCCACCAGTGACATAGATAGCAATCAGCCCCAGCATTTT.